A selection of T cell receptor beta chains follows, all from one sample in a study of T cells in Graves' hyperthyroidism and ophthalmopathy. Via MiXCR, TCRdb re-called the multiplex PCR reads, giving one row per CDR3 protein. The sample lists almost 600,000 distinct CDR3 sequences; around 42% were seen once. The sample comprised peripheral blood or thyroid tissue (not recorded which). The receptor source for this set is a woman between 18 and 29 years old with Graves' hyperthyroidism. Both conserved end residues are part of each CDR3. A D gene is named only where the DNA matches it firmly. Not every row has a clone size; where given, it reads once, few, many or a size class.

>TRBJ1-3|TRBV7-9|many|.
TGTGCCAGCAGCCTGACTGTGAGCTCTGGAAACACCATATATTTT
CASSLTVSSGNTIYF
>TRBJ2-6|TRBV12-3/TRBV12-4|once|TRBD1
TGTGCCAGCAGATGGACAGGGAACTACGTCCTGACTTTC
CASRWTGNYVLTF
>TRBJ1-4|TRBV10-3|.|.
TGTGCCATCAGGGGGGGAGAAGAGGAAAAACTGTTTTTT
CAIRGGEEEKLFF
>TRBJ2-7|TRBV5-1|.|TRBD1
TGCGCCAGCAGCTCCGGGACAGGAAGCTCCTACGAGCAGTACTTC
CASSSGTGSSYEQYF
>TRBJ2-7|TRBV29-1|many|.
TGCAGCGTTGAAACAGGGCTCAACGAGCAGTACTTC
CSVETGLNEQYF
>TRBJ1-4|TRBV5-6|once|.
TGTGCCAGCATCCCAGTGGGCGAGGAAAAACTGTTTTTT
CASIPVGEEKLFF
>TRBJ2-7|TRBV5-1|.|TRBD2
TGCGCCAGCAGTACTAGCGGACCCACCTACGAGCAGTACTTC
CASSTSGPTYEQYF
>TRBJ2-7|TRBV14|many|.
TGTGCCAGCAGCCAACCGCTTTCCTACGAGCAGTACTTC
CASSQPLSYEQYF
>TRBJ2-7|TRBV7-9|few|TRBD2
TGTGCCAGCAGCTTAACGGGACTAGCGGGGAACTCCTACAATGAGCAGTACTTC
CASSLTGLAGNSYNEQYF
>TRBJ1-2|TRBV7-3|.|TRBD1
TGTGCCAGCAGCGAGGGACAGGGTAGTCCCTATGGCTACACCTTC
CASSEGQGSPYGYTF
>TRBJ1-1|TRBV20-1|.|.
TGCAGTGGCTGGTCGACTGAAGCTTTCTTT
CSGWSTEAFF
>TRBJ1-1|TRBV7-9|many|TRBD1
TGTGCCAGCAACCAGGGACAGGGGGCCCCTGAAGCTTTCTTT
CASNQGQGAPEAFF
>TRBJ2-2|TRBV4-2|many|.
TGTGCCAGCAGCCAAGATGGCCCACCGTTTTTAGCAGGCGGGGAGCTGTTTTTT
CASSQDGPPFLAGGELFF
>TRBJ2-1|TRBV7-6|.|.
TGTGCCAGCAGCTTAGCCGGGAACACCTACAATGAGCAGTTCTTC
CASSLAGNTYNEQFF
>TRBJ2-7|TRBV7-6|.|.
TGTGCCAGCAGCCCGGGACCCCTTGAGCAGTACTTC
CASSPGPLEQYF
>TRBJ2-7|TRBV20-1|many|.
TGCAGTGCTAAGTCCGGACTTAACTACGAGCAGTACTTC
CSAKSGLNYEQYF
>TRBJ2-5|TRBV29-1|many|.
TGCAGCGTTGATATGGGAAGCGGAGCACAGAAAGAGACCCAGTACTTC
CSVDMGSGAQKETQYF
>TRBJ2-7|TRBV7-3|.|.
TGTGCCAGCAGCTTAACAAGGGAGCAGTACTTC
CASSLTREQYF
>TRBJ2-2|TRBV20-1|once|TRBD2
TGCAGTGCGCATCGACTAGCGGGAGGGCCCGGCGGGGAGCTGTTTTTT
CSAHRLAGGPGGELFF
>TRBJ1-1|TRBV29-1|many|.
TGCAGCGGAAGACATTCGAACACTGAAGCTTTCTTT
CSGRHSNTEAFF
>TRBJ1-2|TRBV7-2|many|.
TGTGCCAGCAGCCCAGTGGAGGGTGACTATGGCTACACCTTC
CASSPVEGDYGYTF
>TRBJ1-1|TRBV7-9|.|.
TGTGCCAGCAGCTTCGGGCAGGGGAGAACTGAAGCTTTCTTT
CASSFGQGRTEAFF
>TRBJ1-1|TRBV11-3|many|.
TGTGCCAGCAGCACCCACATGAACACTGAAGCTTTCTTT
CASSTHMNTEAFF
>TRBJ2-2|TRBV7-2|.|TRBD2
TGTGCCAGCAGCCTCATGACGGGACTAGCGTTGAACACCGGGGAGCTGTTTTTT
CASSLMTGLALNTGELFF
>TRBJ1-3|TRBV6-5|many|.
TGTGCCAGCAGTTACTCAGAAGTAAACACCATATATTTT
CASSYSEVNTIYF
>TRBJ2-5|TRBV24-1|many|.
TGTGCCACCAGTGATAGGATTGCAGATCAAGAGACCCAGTACTTC
CATSDRIADQETQYF
>TRBJ1-4|TRBV20-1|many|.
TGCAGTGCTAGAGATCGTCTGGGACGGGATTTTGAAAAACTGTTTTTT
CSARDRLGRDFEKLFF
>TRBJ2-7|TRBV20-1|.|TRBD2
TGCAGTGCTGGTAACAGGGGACTAGCGTTAGCCGAGCAGTACTTC
CSAGNRGLALAEQYF
>TRBJ1-5|TRBV4-1|.|.
TGCGCCAGCAGCCAAGAAACGACGGGGAATAGCAGTCAGCCCCAGCATTTT
CASSQETTGNSSQPQHF
>TRBJ2-2|TRBV29-1|.|.
TGCAGCACTCAAGGGCGGGGCCCGAACACCGGGGAGCTGTTTTTT
CSTQGRGPNTGELFF
>TRBJ2-7|TRBV30|.|TRBD1
TGTGCCTGGAGTTTTAGGGGGCGATCCTACGAGCTGTACTTC
CAWSFRGRSYELYF
>TRBJ2-7|TRBV7-3|.|TRBD2
TGTGCCAGCAGCAGCGGGAGGACGAATGAGCAGTACTTC
CASSSGRTNEQYF
>TRBJ1-1|TRBV6-1|.|.
TGTACCAGTAGTTATGTAGTGAACACTGAAGCTTTCTTT
CTSSYVVNTEAFF
>TRBJ1-5|TRBV6-5|many|TRBD1
TGTGCCAGCAGCCGCTGGACAGGGACCGGGCAGCCCCAGCATTTT
CASSRWTGTGQPQHF
>TRBJ2-7|TRBV13|many|TRBD2
TGTGCCAGCAGGCGGACTAGCGGGGGAACCTACGAGCAGTACTTC
CASRRTSGGTYEQYF
>TRBJ1-5|TRBV29-1|many|.
TGCAGCGTTGCCAGGGATAGCAATCAGCCCCAGCATTTT
CSVARDSNQPQHF
>TRBJ2-5|TRBV20-1|.|TRBD2
TGCAGTGCCTCGGGGACTAGCGGGATTGGGGAGACCCAGTACTTC
CSASGTSGIGETQYF
>TRBJ2-1|TRBV9|.|.
TGTGCCAGCAGCGCCCACCCCAGCTCCTACAATGAGCAGTTCTTC
CASSAHPSSYNEQFF
>TRBJ2-7|TRBV7-9|many|.
TGTGCCAGCAGCTCGGGACGGATATTTCCCTACGAGCAGTACTTC
CASSSGRIFPYEQYF
>TRBJ2-2|TRBV2|many|TRBD2
TGTGCCAGCAGGACTAGCGGGAGGGCCGCCTCCGGGGAGCTGTTTTTT
CASRTSGRAASGELFF
>TRBJ2-1|TRBV24-1|many|TRBD2
TGTGCCACCAGTGACCACGGACTAGCGGGGTCCTACAATGAGCAGTTCTTC
CATSDHGLAGSYNEQFF